One T cell receptor (beta chain) is described in this entry. It lacks a known antigen. No clone much larger than this one lies a single base away; base qualities are absent. Each collaborating institution followed its own protocols to collect whole blood in K2EDTA tubes. For TCRbeta analysis, collaborator samples were shipped as frozen whole blood, as isolated PBMCs, or as DNA extracted from either sample type. The data belong to a study of blood T cell repertoires in COVID-19 (dated by TCRdb to about 2020). About the investigation overall: Samples covering the acute and convalescent phases of COVID-19 were provided by collaborators in the United States, Italy and Spain. The material from the prospective study consisted of cDNA or gDNA derived from T cells, B-cell-depleted T cells, or PBMCs. Subjects who had been exposed to COVID-19, were actively infected with it, or had recovered from it provided the deeply sampled blood TCRbeta repertoires that made up the dataset. The repertoires were released in a freely available public database meant as a resource for research on the immune response to SARS-CoV-2. Samples came from the ongoing ImmuneRACE study (first 160 participants) plus 1,254 subjects from 6 global collaborators. Nearly every sample came with metadata listing a de-identified subject ID, COVID-19 status, age in years and sex. Where HLA class I and class II types were available, the types were taken from metadata supplied by the sample provider, not from assay-based typing. Paper-wide results and their limitations: Clinical and demographic metadata were provided uncurated, with the amount varying by source and participant.

The V end loses 0 bases and the J end loses 2 bases, and a stretch of 11 bases separates them. The CDR3 starts with the cysteine, ends with the phenylalanine, and has 16 residues. Only the CDR3 DNA is retained, 48 bases long and in frame from the first base. In the germline V gene, CDR1 corresponds to MNHEY and CDR2 to SVGAGI. TCRbeta CDR3 regions were amplified from genomic DNA using the immunoSEQ Assay, a bias-controlled multiplex PCR. Under the source paper's analysis protocol: The number of nucleated cells in each sample was estimated from the amplification of reference gene primers within the assay. Sequence reads were collapsed and filtered to measure the absolute abundance of every unique TCRbeta CDR3 rearrangement. For each sample, productive Simpson clonality was calculated by taking the square root of Simpson's diversity index across productive rearrangements. Drawn from immuneACCESS, this table holds only the in-frame rearrangements with V and J called that TCRdb kept. Clones are partly lost; checked studies trace under half to an unresolved V gene and leave the rest unexplained. That table gives V, J and clone size, and the DNA gave D and trimming. Across this sample there are about 50,000 clones, with roughly nine tenths seen only once. Around 10% of the sample rests with the top ten.

The chain uses TRBV6-5 and TRBJ2-1; the D gene is possibly TRBD2, with 5 bases matching. This TCR derives from a woman of 80 years or more with acute or convalescent COVID-19. Specimen: peripheral blood. The nucleotide sequence is given as TGTGCCAGCAGTTACTCAGGGAGAGGCGCCTACAATGAGCAGTTCTTC. Translated, it reads CASSYSGRGAYNEQFF.